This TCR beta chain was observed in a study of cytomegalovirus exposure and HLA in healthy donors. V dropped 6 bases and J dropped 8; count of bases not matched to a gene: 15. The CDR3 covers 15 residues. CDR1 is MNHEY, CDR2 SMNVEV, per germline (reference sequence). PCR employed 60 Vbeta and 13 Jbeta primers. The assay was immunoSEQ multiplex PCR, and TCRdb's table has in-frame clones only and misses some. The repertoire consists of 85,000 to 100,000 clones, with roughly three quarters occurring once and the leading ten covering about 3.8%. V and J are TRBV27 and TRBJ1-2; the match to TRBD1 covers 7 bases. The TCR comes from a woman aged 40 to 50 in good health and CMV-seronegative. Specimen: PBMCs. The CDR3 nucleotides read TGTGCCAGCAGAAGGACAGGAGCTATAGCTGAGGGCTACACCTTC. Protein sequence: CASRRTGAIAEGYTF.